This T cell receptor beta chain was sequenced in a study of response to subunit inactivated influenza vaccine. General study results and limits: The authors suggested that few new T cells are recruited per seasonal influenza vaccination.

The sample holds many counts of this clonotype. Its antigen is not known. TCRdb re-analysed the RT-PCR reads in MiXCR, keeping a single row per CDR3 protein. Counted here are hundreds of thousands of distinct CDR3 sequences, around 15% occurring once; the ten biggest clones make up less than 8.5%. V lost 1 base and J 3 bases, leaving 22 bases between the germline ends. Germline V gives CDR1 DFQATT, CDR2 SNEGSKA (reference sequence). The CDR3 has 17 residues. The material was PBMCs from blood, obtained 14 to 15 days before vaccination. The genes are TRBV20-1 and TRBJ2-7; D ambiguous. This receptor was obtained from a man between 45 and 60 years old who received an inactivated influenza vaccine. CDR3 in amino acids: CSARALVGLGPGYEQYF. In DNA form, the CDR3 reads TGCAGTGCTAGAGCCCTCGTTGGTTTAGGCCCCGGCTACGAGCAGTACTTC.